The 7 T cell receptor beta chains presented below share a single source sample, sequenced in a study of blood T cell repertoires in COVID-19. Assay used: immunoSEQ multiplex PCR; TCRdb lists only in-frame clones, some missing. The sample yields approximately 250,000 clones, about 87% seen once. Sequencing was carried out using peripheral blood. Receptor source: a human donor in a cohort sampled during active COVID-19.

This sequence joins TRBV19 and TRBJ2-3; TRBD1 might be the D (6 bases). This CDR3 is 15 amino acids long. Deletions cut 6 bases from V and 7 bases from J, with 20 bases between. Germline assignment: CDR1 LNHDA and CDR2 SQIVND (reference sequence). This CDR3 reads CASSAGWGLVYTQYF. In DNA, the CDR3 is TGTGCCAGTAGCGCGGGTTGGGGGCTGGTGTATACGCAGTATTTT.

The chain combines TRBV19 with TRBJ1-3, with TRBD1 as a possible D gene (5 bases). The CDR3 loop spans 14 amino acids. Germline assignment: CDR1 LNHDA and CDR2 SQIVND (reference sequence). Trimming took 5 bases from V and 8 from J, leaving 16 bases between them. CDR3 nucleotides: TGTGCCAGTAGTCTGGGGACTCCCCTAGACACCATATATTTT. Translated, it gives CASSLGTPLDTIYF.

This clone is a singleton in its sample. The chain has TRBV7-2 and TRBJ2-7; 13 nucleotides align to TRBD2. Looked up from germline, CDR1 is SGHTA and CDR2 is FQGNSA. With 5 bases clipped from V and 3 bases from J, the junction kept 4 bases outside the gene matches. CDR3 length: 15 amino acids. The CDR3 DNA sequence: TGTGCCAGCAGCAGAAGGACTAGCGGGGGCTACGAGCAGTACTTC. Its translation is CASSRRTSGGYEQYF. Full variable domain (outside the CDR3, taken from reference TRBV7-2 and TRBJ2-7): GAGVSQSPSNKVTEKGKDVELRCDPISGHTALYWYRQSLGQGLEFLIYFQGNSAPDKSGLPSDRFSAERTGGSVSTLTIQRTQQEDSAVYLCASSRRTSGGYEQYFGPGTRLTVT.

This clone was recorded only once. The chain employs TRBV27 and TRBJ1-1; 7 bases agree with TRBD1. Germline assignment: CDR1 MNHEY and CDR2 SMNVEV (reference sequence). CDR3 length: 15 amino acids. V dropped 5 bases and J dropped 5; count of bases not matched to a gene: 11. CDR3 nucleotides: TGTGCCAGCAGTGTTCGACAGGGTAGCGGTACTGAAGCTTTCTTT. Translating it yields CASSVRQGSGTEAFF.

V gene TRBV2 combines with J gene TRBJ1-6, with 7 bases fitting TRBD1. The CDR3 sequence is 15 residues long. Germline CDR1 SNHLY, CDR2 FYNNEI. V was clipped by 5 bases and J by 9 bases; unmatched bases: 10. The CDR3, as DNA: TGTGCCAGCAGTCCCACGACAGGGAGCGCTTCACCCCTCCACTTT. Encoded protein: CASSPTTGSASPLHF.

The chain links TRBV3-1 (or the pseudogene TRBV3-2) to TRBJ2-1; D remains unclear. Germline V CDR1 and CDR2: LGHDT, YNNKEL (reference sequence). CDR3 length: 12 amino acids. The germline V and J ends were trimmed by 4 bases and 6 bases, with 7 bases remaining between them. The CDR3 coding sequence is TGTGCCAGCAGCCGCAGCGTCAATGAGCAGTTCTTC. Translating gives CASSRSVNEQFF.

The rearrangement uses TRBV25-1 and TRBJ2-7, with D possibly TRBD1 on 5 matching bases. The CDR3 is 14 residues long. Germline V gene data show CDR1 as MGHDK and CDR2 as SYGVNS. V gave up 2 bases and J gave up 3 bases, with 11 bases separating them. For the CDR3, the DNA is TGTGCCAGCAGTGAAAATACAGGTTACTACGAGCAGTACTTC. Its translation: CASSENTGYYEQYF.